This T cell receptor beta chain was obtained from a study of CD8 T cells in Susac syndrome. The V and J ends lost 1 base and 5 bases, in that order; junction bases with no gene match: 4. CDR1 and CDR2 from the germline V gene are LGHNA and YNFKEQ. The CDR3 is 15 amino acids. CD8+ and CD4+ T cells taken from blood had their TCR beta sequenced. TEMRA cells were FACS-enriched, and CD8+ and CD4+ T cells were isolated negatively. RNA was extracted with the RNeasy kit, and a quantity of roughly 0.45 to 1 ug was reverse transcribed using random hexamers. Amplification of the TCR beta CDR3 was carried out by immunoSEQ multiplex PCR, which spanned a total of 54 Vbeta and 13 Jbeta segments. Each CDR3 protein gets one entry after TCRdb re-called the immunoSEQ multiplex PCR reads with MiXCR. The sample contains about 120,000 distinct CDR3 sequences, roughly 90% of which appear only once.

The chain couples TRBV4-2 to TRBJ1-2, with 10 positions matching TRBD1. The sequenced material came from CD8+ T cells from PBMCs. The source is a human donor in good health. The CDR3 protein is CASSQAGTGDYGYTF. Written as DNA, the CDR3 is TGTGCCAGCAGCCAAGCCGGGACAGGGGATTATGGCTACACCTTC.